A selection of T cell receptor beta chains follows, all from one sample in a study of blood T cell repertoires in COVID-19. Only in-frame clones appear in the TCRdb table, and some are missing; sequencing was by immunoSEQ multiplex PCR. The sample has 250,000 to 350,000 clones, 87% seen once; the top ten hold about 2.3%. Sequencing used peripheral blood. The receptors originated from a man aged 18 to 29 with active or convalescent COVID-19. Each CDR3 is given with its conserved first and last residue. D genes are given only for firm matches. Clone size is shown for a subset of rows, as once, few, many or a class of expanded clone.

D	length	size	V	J	CDR3	DNA
-	14	-	TRBV9	TRBJ1-2	CASSPHPTNYGYTF	TGTGCCAGCAGCCCCCACCCTACTAACTATGGCTACACCTTC
-	18	-	TRBV5-1	TRBJ2-1	CASSFPRTAPASYNEQFF	TGCGCCAGCAGCTTCCCGCGGACAGCCCCCGCATCCTACAATGAGCAGTTCTTC
-	14	-	TRBV28	TRBJ1-6	CASTLRQYNSPLHF	TGTGCCAGCACCTTGCGACAGTATAATTCACCCCTCCACTTT
-	14	-	TRBV28	TRBJ1-2	CASSVTLEVNGYTF	TGTGCCAGCAGTGTTACATTGGAGGTAAATGGCTACACCTTC
-	11	-	TRBV9	TRBJ1-2	CASSQGFGYTF	TGTGCCAGCAGCCAGGGGTTCGGCTACACCTTC
-	16	-	TRBV9	TRBJ1-4	CASSVGDSATNEKLFF	TGTGCCAGCAGCGTAGGAGACAGTGCAACTAATGAAAAACTGTTTTTT
-	12	-	TRBV2	TRBJ2-1	CASSGSWNEQFF	TGTGCCAGCTCCGGGAGCTGGAATGAGCAGTTCTTC
-	17	-	TRBV5-6	TRBJ1-3	CASSLWGLTSSGNTIYF	TGTGCCAGCAGCTTATGGGGGCTAACTTCTTCTGGAAACACCATATATTTT
-	12	-	TRBV28	TRBJ1-2	CASSLDRHGYTF	TGTGCCAGCAGTTTAGACAGGCATGGCTACACCTTC
TRBD1	16	-	TRBV18	TRBJ1-6	CASSPPPDRGHLPLHF	TGTGCCAGCTCACCTCCCCCGGACAGGGGCCACCTCCCCCTCCACTTT
-	17	few	TRBV19	TRBJ1-4	CASSIADRTSTNEKLFF	TGTGCCAGTAGTATAGCGGACAGAACCTCAACTAATGAAAAACTGTTTTTT
-	21	-	TRBV2	TRBJ1-3	CASIYTSYSGKEISSGNTIYF	TGTGCCAGCATCTACACCTCATACTCAGGGAAAGAGATAAGCTCTGGAAACACCATATATTTT
TRBD1	14	-	TRBV7-6	TRBJ1-2	CASSLNTGGHGYTF	TGTGCCAGCAGCTTAAATACAGGGGGTCATGGCTACACCTTC
-	15	-	TRBV5-1	TRBJ1-3	CASSGGFSSGNTIYF	TGCGCCAGCAGCGGCGGGTTTAGCTCTGGAAACACCATATATTTT
TRBD1	15	-	TRBV7-3	TRBJ1-1	CASSTGTGVNTEAFF	TGTGCCAGCAGCACCGGGACAGGGGTGAACACTGAAGCTTTCTTT
-	18	once	TRBV6-4	TRBJ1-5	CASSAYPIAPGGNQPQHF	TGTGCCAGCAGTGCCTACCCGATCGCCCCGGGGGGCAATCAGCCCCAGCATTTT
-	13	-	TRBV12-5	TRBJ2-1	CASGWTPSHEQFF	TGTGCTAGTGGTTGGACCCCTAGCCATGAGCAGTTCTTC
TRBD1	15	-	TRBV5-4	TRBJ1-6	CASSPGTGRNSPLHF	TGTGCCAGCAGCCCGGGGACAGGGCGCAATTCACCCCTCCACTTT
TRBD1	16	-	TRBV28	TRBJ1-1	CASSLGGQGALTEAFF	TGTGCCAGCAGTTTAGGGGGACAGGGGGCGCTTACTGAAGCTTTCTTT
-	17	-	TRBV6-1	TRBJ2-2	CASSEALLRVGAGELFF	TGTGCCAGCAGTGAAGCGCTCCTCAGGGTGGGCGCCGGGGAGCTGTTTTTT
-	13	-	TRBV2	TRBJ1-1	CASTWTENTEAFF	TGTGCCAGCACTTGGACAGAGAACACTGAAGCTTTCTTT
-	15	-	TRBV21-1	TRBJ1-4	CASSKARGTNEKLFF	TGTGCCAGCAGCAAAGCGAGGGGGACGAATGAAAAACTGTTTTTT
TRBD1	15	many	TRBV28	TRBJ1-1	CASSPRQGRNTEAFF	TGTGCCAGCAGTCCTCGACAGGGGAGAAACACTGAAGCTTTCTTT
TRBD1	15	-	TRBV4-3	TRBJ1-1	CASSRDRVGNTEAFF	TGCGCCAGCAGCAGGGACAGGGTGGGGAACACTGAAGCTTTCTTT
-	13	-	TRBV6-6	TRBJ2-5	CASRALVGETQYF	TGTGCCAGCAGAGCACTAGTTGGGGAGACCCAGTACTTC
-	13	-	TRBV13	TRBJ2-1	CASSLILQGEQFF	TGTGCCAGCAGCTTAATTCTGCAGGGTGAGCAGTTCTTC
-	15	-	TRBV10-1	TRBJ2-3	CASSKGRRGTDTQYF	TGCGCCAGCAGCAAGGGGAGGCGAGGCACAGATACGCAGTATTTT
-	14	-	TRBV2	TRBJ2-7	CASSFGARLGEQYF	TGTGCCAGCAGTTTCGGGGCGAGACTAGGGGAGCAGTACTTC
TRBD1	15	-	TRBV28	TRBJ1-1	CASSSTGRDRDEAFF	TGTGCCAGCAGTTCGACCGGCCGGGACAGGGACGAAGCTTTCTTT
-	15	-	TRBV10-1	TRBJ2-2	CASSESGVHTGELFF	TGCGCCAGCAGTGAGTCCGGGGTTCACACCGGGGAGCTGTTTTTT
TRBD1	18	-	TRBV15	TRBJ2-6	CATSGGTGGTSGANVLTF	TGTGCCACCAGCGGCGGGACAGGGGGCACATCTGGGGCCAACGTCCTGACTTTC
-	14	-	TRBV6-1	TRBJ1-2	CASSEYRAAAGYTF	TGTGCCAGCAGTGAATACAGGGCAGCGGCGGGCTACACCTTC
-	12	few	TRBV28	TRBJ1-2	CATRDRVYGYTF	TGTGCCACTAGAGACCGAGTCTATGGCTACACCTTC